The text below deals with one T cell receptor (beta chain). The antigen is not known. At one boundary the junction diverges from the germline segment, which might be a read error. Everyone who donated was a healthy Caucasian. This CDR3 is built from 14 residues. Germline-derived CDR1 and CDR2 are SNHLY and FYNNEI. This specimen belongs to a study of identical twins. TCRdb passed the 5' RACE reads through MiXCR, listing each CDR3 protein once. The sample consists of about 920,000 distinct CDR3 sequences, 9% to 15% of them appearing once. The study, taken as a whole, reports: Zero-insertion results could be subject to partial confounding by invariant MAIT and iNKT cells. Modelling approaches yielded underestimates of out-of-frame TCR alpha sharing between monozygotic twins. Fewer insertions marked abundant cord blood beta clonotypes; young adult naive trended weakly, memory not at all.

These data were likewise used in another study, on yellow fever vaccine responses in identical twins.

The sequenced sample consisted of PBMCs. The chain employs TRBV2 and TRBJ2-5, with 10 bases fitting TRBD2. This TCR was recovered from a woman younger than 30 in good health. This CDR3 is CASIEAGGRETQYF. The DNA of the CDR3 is TGTGCCAGCATTGAAGCGGGGGGGCGCGAGACCCAGTACTTC.